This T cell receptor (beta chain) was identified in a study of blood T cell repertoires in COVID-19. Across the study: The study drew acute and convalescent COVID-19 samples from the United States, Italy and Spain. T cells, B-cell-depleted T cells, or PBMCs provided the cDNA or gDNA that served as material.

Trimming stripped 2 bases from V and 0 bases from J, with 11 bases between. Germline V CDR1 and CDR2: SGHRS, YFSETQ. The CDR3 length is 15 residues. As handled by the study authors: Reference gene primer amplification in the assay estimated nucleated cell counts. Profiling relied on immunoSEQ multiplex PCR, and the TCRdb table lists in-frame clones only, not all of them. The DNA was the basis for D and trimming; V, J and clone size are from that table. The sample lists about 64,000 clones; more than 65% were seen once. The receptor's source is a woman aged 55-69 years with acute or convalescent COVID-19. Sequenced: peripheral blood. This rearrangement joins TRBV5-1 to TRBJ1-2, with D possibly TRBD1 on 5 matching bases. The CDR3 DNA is TGCGCCAGCAGCTTAGGGGATGTCTCTAACTATGGCTACACCTTC. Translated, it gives CASSLGDVSNYGYTF.